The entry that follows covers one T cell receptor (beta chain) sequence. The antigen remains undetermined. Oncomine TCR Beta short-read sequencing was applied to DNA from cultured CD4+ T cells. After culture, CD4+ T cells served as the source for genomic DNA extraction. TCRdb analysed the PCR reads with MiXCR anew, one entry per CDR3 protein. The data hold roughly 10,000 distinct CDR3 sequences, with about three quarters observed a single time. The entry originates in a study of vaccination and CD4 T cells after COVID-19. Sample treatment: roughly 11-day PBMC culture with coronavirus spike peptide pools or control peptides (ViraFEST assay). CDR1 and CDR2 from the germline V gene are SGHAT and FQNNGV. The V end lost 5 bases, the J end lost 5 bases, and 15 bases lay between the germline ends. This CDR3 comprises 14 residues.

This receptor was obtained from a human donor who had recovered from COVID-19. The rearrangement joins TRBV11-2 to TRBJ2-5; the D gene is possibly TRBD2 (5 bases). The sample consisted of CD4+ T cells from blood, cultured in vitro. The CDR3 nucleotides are TGTGCCAGCAGCCGGACTTTAGCCAGGGAGACCCAGTACTTC. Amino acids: CASSRTLARETQYF.